The clone carrying this T cell receptor beta chain appeared a few times. The target antigen is unknown. Its ends do not fully match the called genes, so a read error is possible. This sample is drawn from a study of T cells in Graves' hyperthyroidism and ophthalmopathy. Overall study: Specimen type is peripheral blood, collected at initial diagnosis prior to any treatment. Whole-study findings and limits: The model identified upcoming ophthalmopathy a median approximately seven months ahead of onset.

TCR beta CDR3 regions were amplified from RNA. During a first-round RT-PCR of the TCR CDR3, the HTBI primer set was used. MiXCR, applied by TCRdb to the multiplex PCR reads, yields one record per CDR3 protein. The data hold more than 550,000 distinct CDR3 sequences, with 15% to 20% observed a single time. Subjects aged 18 to 65 presented with newly diagnosed hyperthyroidism of less than 2 months' duration. This sequence was found in a man aged 50 to 60 with Graves' hyperthyroidism. The sample comprised blood.

The CDR3 here is CAISEREAAYNEQLF. The CDR3 DNA reads TGTGCCATCAGTGAACGGGAGGCAGCCTACAATGAGCAGCTCTTC. The chain employs TRBV10-3 and TRBJ2-1; 7 bases are a match to TRBD2. The CDR3 totals 15 residues. Germline assignment: CDR1 ENHRY and CDR2 SYGVKD.